This record looks at one T cell receptor (beta chain) sequence and its context. Antigen: not known. The data stem from a study of shared clonotypes between healthy human individuals. Libraries were prepared by immunoSEQ multiplex PCR; TCRdb keeps only in-frame clonotypes and omits some of them. The table lists roughly 590,000 clones, roughly 95% of them singletons. General study results and limits: Estimated richness values were generally larger in naive subsets than in memory subsets.

Naive CD8 cells lacked CD45RO and underwent positive selection for CCR7, leaving out terminally differentiated effector memory CD45RA+ cells. The donors, all of them Caucasian adults, lived in Nashville, Tennessee. V was shortened by 6 bases and J by 3 bases, with 18 bases between the two germline ends. Per germline, CDR1 SNHLY and CDR2 FYNNEI. This CDR3 has 15 amino acids. The receptor's source is a woman in her 30s in good health. The material sequenced was naive CD8+ T cells sorted from blood. The J gene is TRBJ2-7, the V gene TRBV2; D perhaps matches TRBD1 (6 bases). The CDR3 spells CASRAGDGVFYEQYF. The DNA for the CDR3 is TGTGCCAGCAGGGCAGGGGACGGAGTGTTCTACGAGCAGTACTTC.